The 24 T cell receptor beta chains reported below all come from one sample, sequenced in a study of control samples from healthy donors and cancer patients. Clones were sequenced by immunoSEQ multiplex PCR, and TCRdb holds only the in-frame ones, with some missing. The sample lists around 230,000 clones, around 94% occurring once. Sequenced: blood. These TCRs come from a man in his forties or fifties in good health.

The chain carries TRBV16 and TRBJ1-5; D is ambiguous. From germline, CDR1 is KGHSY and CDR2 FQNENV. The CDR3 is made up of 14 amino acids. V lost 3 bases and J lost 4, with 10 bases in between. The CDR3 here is CASSQQTQNQPQHF. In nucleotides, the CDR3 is TGTGCCAGCAGCCAGCAGACTCAGAATCAGCCCCAGCATTTT.

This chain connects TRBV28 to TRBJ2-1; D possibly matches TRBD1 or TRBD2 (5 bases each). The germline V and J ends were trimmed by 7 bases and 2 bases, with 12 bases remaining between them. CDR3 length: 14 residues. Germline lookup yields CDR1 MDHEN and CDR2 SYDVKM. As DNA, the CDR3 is TGTGCCAGCAACCTGGTGGGGGCCTACAATGAGCAGTTCTTC. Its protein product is CASNLVGAYNEQFF. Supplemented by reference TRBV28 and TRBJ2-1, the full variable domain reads DVKVTQSSRYLVKRTGEKVFLECVQDMDHENMFWYRQDPGLGLRLIYFSYDVKMKEKGDIPEGYSVSREKKERFSLILESASTNQTSMYLCASNLVGAYNEQFFGPGTRLTVL.

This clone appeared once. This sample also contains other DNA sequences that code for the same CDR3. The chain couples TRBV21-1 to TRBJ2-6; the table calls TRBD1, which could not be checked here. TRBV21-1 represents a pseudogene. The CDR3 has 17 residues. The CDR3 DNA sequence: TGTACACCCGGTGGGACAGGGCCTATGGGGGGGGCCAACGTCCTGACTTTC. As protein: CTPGGTGPMGGANVLTF.

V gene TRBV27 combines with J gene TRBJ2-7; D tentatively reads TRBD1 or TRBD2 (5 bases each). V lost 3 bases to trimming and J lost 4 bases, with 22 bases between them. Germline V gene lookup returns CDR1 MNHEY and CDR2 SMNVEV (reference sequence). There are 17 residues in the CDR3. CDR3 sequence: CASSLSEGAAGKYEQYF. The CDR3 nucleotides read TGTGCCAGCAGTTTGAGTGAAGGGGCCGCCGGGAAATACGAGCAGTACTTC.

CDR3 sequence (DNA): TGTGCCAGCAGCCCCTCTTTCGGGACTAATGAAAAACTGTTTTTT. The encoded protein is CASSPSFGTNEKLFF. The rearrangement uses TRBV5-4 and TRBJ1-4, with unresolved D. Germline CDR1 and CDR2: SGHNT and YYREEE (reference sequence). The CDR3 has 15 residues. Deletions cut 4 bases from V and 2 bases from J, with 12 bases between.

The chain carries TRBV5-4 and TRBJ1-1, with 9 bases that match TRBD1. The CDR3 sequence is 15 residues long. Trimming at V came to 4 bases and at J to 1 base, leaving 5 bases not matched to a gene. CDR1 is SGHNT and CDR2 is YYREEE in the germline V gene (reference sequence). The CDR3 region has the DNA TGTGCCAGCAGCAGGGACAGGGAGCGGAACACTGAAGCTTTCTTT. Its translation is CASSRDRERNTEAFF.

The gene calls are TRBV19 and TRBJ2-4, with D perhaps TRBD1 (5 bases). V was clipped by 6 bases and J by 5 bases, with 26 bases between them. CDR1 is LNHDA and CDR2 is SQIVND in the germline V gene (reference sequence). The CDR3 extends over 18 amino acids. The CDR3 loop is CASRHAAGREGSENIQYF. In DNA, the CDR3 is TGTGCCAGTAGGCATGCAGCAGGCAGGGAAGGCAGTGAAAACATTCAGTACTTC.

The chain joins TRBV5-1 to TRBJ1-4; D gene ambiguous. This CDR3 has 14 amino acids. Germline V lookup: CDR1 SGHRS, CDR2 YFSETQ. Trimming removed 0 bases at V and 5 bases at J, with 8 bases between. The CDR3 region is CASSLAPGNEKLFF. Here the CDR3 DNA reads TGCGCCAGCAGCTTGGCCCCTGGCAATGAAAAACTGTTTTTT. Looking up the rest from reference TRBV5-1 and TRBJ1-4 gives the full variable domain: KAGVTQTPRYLIKTRGQQVTLSCSPISGHRSVSWYQQTPGQGLQFLFEYFSETQRNKGNFPGRFSGRQFSNSRSEMNVSTLELGDSALYLCASSLAPGNEKLFFGSGTQLSVL.

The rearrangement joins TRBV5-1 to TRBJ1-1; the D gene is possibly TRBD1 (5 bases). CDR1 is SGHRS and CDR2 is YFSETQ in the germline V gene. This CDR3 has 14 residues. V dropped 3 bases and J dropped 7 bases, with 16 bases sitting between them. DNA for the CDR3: TGCGCCAGCAGCTCAGCGGGCAGCGGGGGTGAAGCTTTCTTT. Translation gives CASSSAGSGGEAFF.

The CDR3 DNA follows: TGTGCCAGTTCCCCCGGGGGGGCGGTTACAGATACGCAGTATTTT. The encoded protein is CASSPGGAVTDTQYF. The J gene is TRBJ2-3, the V gene TRBV5-4; 8 nucleotides align to TRBD2. The germline gives CDR1 SGHNT, CDR2 YYREEE (reference sequence). V gave up 8 bases and J gave up 3 bases; unmatched junction bases: 11. The CDR3 runs 15 residues.

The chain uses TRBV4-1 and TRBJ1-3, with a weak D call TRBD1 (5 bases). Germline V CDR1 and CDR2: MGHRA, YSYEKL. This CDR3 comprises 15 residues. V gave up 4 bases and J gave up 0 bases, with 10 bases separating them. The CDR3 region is CASSPDGGSGNTIYF. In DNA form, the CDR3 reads TGCGCCAGCAGCCCGGACGGGGGCTCTGGAAACACCATATATTTT.

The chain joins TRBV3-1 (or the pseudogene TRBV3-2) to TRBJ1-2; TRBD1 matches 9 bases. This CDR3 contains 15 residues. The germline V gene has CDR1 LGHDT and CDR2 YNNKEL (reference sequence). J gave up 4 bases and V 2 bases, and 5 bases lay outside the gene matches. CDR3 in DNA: TGTGCCAGCAGCCAATTGGACAGGGGAATCTATGGCTACACCTTC. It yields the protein CASSQLDRGIYGYTF.

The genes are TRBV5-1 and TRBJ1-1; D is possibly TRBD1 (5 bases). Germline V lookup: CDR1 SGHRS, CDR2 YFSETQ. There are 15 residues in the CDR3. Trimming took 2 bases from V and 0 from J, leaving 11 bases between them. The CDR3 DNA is TGCGCCAGCAGCTTCGTAGGAGGGGTGAACACTGAAGCTTTCTTT. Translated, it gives CASSFVGGVNTEAFF.

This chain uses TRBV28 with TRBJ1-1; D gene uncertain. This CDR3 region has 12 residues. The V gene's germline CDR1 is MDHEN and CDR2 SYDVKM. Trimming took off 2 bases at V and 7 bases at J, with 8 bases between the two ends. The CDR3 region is CASSLRTLEAFF. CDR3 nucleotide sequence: TGTGCCAGCAGTTTACGGACCCTTGAAGCTTTCTTT.

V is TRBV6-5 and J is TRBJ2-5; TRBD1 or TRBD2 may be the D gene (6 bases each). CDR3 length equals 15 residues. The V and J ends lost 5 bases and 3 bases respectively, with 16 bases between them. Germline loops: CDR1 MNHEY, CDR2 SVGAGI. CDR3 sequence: CASSPLGGREETQYF. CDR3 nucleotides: TGTGCCAGCAGTCCCCTCGGGGGCAGGGAAGAGACCCAGTACTTC.

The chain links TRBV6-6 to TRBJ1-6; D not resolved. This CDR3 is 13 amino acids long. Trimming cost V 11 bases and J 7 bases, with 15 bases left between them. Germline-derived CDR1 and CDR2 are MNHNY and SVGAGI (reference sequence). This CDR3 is CAAKSAANSPLHF. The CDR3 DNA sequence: TGTGCCGCTAAGAGTGCGGCAAATTCACCCCTCCACTTT.

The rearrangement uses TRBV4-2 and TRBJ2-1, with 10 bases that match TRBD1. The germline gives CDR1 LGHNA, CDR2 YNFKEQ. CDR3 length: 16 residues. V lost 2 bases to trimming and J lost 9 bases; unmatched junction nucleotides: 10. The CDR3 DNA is TGTGCCAGCAGCCAAAAACAGGGGACAGGGGCGACTGAGCAGTTCTTC. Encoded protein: CASSQKQGTGATEQFF.

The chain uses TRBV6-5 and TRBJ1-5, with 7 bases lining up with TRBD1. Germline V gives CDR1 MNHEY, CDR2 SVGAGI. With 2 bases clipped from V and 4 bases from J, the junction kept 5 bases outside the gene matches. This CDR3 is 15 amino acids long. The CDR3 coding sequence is TGTGCCAGCAGTTACGGAAGGGGGCAAAATCAGCCCCAGCATTTT. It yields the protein CASSYGRGQNQPQHF.

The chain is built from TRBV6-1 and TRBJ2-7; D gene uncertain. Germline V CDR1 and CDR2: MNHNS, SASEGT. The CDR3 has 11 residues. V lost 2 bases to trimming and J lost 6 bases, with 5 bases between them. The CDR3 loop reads CASSEWGEQYF. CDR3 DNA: TGTGCCAGCAGTGAATGGGGCGAGCAGTACTTC.

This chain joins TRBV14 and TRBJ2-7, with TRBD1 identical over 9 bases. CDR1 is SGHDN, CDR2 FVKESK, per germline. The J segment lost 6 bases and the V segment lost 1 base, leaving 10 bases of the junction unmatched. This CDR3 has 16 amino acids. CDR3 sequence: CASSQVRDREDCEQYF. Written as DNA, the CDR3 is TGTGCCAGCAGCCAAGTACGGGACAGGGAGGACTGCGAGCAGTACTTC. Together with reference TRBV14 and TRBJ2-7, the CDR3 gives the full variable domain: EAGVTQFPSHSVIEKGQTVTLRCDPISGHDNLYWYRRVMGKEIKFLLHFVKESKQDESGMPNNRFLAERTGGTYSTLKVQPAELEDSGVYFCASSQVRDREDCEQYFGPGTRLTVT.

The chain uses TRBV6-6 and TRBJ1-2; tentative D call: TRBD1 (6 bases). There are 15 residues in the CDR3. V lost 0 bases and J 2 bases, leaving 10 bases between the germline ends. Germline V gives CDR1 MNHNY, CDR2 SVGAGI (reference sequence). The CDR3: CASSYSRGGNYGYTF. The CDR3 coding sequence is TGTGCCAGCAGTTACTCCAGGGGAGGAAACTATGGCTACACCTTC.

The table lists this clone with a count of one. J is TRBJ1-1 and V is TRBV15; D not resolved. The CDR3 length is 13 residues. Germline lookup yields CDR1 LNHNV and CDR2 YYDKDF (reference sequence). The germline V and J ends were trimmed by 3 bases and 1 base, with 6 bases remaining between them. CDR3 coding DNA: TGTGCCACCAGCAGCCAAAGGAACACTGAAGCTTTCTTT. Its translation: CATSSQRNTEAFF.

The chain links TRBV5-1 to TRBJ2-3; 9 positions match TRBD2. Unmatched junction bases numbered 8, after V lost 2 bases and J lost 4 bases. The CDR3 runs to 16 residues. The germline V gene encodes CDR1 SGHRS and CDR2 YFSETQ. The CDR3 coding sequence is TGCGCCAGCAGCTTTAACGCCGGGACTAGCCCAGATACGCAGTATTTT. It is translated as CASSFNAGTSPDTQYF.

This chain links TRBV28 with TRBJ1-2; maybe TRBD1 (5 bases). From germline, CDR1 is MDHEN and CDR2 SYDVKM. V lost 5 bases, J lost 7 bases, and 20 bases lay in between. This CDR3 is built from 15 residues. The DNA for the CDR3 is TGTGCCAGCAGTAGGCCTCAGGCGGGGCCGGCTGGCTACACCTTC. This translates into CASSRPQAGPAGYTF.